A single sample is the source of the 25 T cell receptor beta chains below, sequenced in a study of T cells in Graves' hyperthyroidism and ophthalmopathy (dated by TCRdb to the late 2010s). Receptors were amplified or captured by multiplex PCR. These reads were obtained on an Illumina HiSeq 2000. TCR beta CDR3 regions were amplified from RNA transcripts. For the first round of RT-PCR on the TCR CDR3, the HTBI primer set was used together with the Qiagen OneStep RT-PCR kit. In-frame beta chains were kept once TCRdb had trimmed the public reads at Q25 with fastp and called clones with MiXCR. Merged by CDR3 protein, the rows form single entries marked with the most common genes and DNA. The sample includes about 600,000 distinct CDR3 sequences, with around 15% observed a single time. The top ten clonotypes cover approximately 3.5% of the sample. The material sequenced was blood. These TCRs come from a middle-aged woman with Graves' ophthalmopathy.

This clonotype showed up many times. The V call is TRBV7-2, the J call TRBJ2-1, with 7 bases lining up with TRBD1. The CDR3 is 15 residues long. Trimming at V came to 5 bases and at J to 10 bases, leaving 14 bases not matched to a gene. The germline V gene encodes CDR1 SGHTA and CDR2 FQGNSA. Here the CDR3 reads CASSQTGTVPVEQFF. The CDR3 coding sequence is TGTGCCAGCAGCCAGACCGGGACAGTACCAGTCGAGCAGTTCTTC.

This clonotype has just a few counts. V gene TRBV28 combines with J gene TRBJ2-1; the match to TRBD2 covers 10 bases. Germline-derived CDR1 and CDR2 are MDHEN and SYDVKM. V was clipped by 6 bases and J by 4 bases; unmatched bases: 9. The CDR3 sequence is 16 residues long. The CDR3: CASSRSGRAGYNEQFF. DNA for the CDR3: TGTGCCAGCAGCAGAAGCGGGAGGGCAGGGTACAATGAGCAGTTCTTC.

This clonotype came up a few times. The chain carries TRBV7-8 and TRBJ2-3; 8 nucleotides align to TRBD1. The germline gives CDR1 SGHVS, CDR2 FQNEAQ. The CDR3 length is 14 residues. J gave up 9 bases and V 5 bases, and 10 bases lay outside the gene matches. CDR3 in DNA: TGTGCCAGCAGCGGACAGGGAAGGGTCGGGACGCAGTATTTT. Its protein product is CASSGQGRVGTQYF. Variable domain in full (rest from reference TRBV7-8 and TRBJ2-3): GAGVSQSPRYKVAKRGQDVALRCDPISGHVSLFWYQQALGQGPEFLTYFQNEAQLDKSGLPSDRFFAERPEGSVSTLKIQRTQQEDSAVYLCASSGQGRVGTQYFGPGTRLTVL.

This clonotype was detected ten times or more. This chain joins TRBV5-1 and TRBJ1-1; 8 bases fit TRBD1. The CDR3 loop spans 14 amino acids. CDR1 SGHRS and CDR2 YFSETQ come from the germline V gene. With V trimmed by 4 bases and J by 5 bases, 7 bases remained unmatched. The chain's CDR3 is CASSPGQGLTEAFF. The CDR3 nucleotides read TGCGCCAGCAGCCCAGGACAGGGTTTAACTGAAGCTTTCTTT.

The chain carries TRBV10-1 and TRBJ2-1; TRBD2 agrees at 7 bases. V shed 0 bases and J 12 bases; nucleotides not matched to a gene: 14. The germline V gene has CDR1 WNHNN and CDR2 SYGVQD (reference sequence). The CDR3 length is 16 residues. The CDR3 sequence is CASSESGLSTQPGQFF. The CDR3 DNA follows: TGCGCCAGCAGTGAGTCGGGACTATCCACGCAACCGGGGCAGTTCTTC.

At least ten counts were recorded for this clonotype. This chain joins TRBV4-1 and TRBJ2-1, with 8 positions matching TRBD1. The CDR3 spans 14 residues. V trimming: 2 bases; J trimming: 8 bases; junction bases outside the gene matches: 5. CDR1 is MGHRA, CDR2 YSYEKL, per germline. Here the CDR3 DNA reads TGCGCCAGCAGCCAATGGCAGGGGGCGTATGAGCAGTTCTTC. Its translation is CASSQWQGAYEQFF.

The rearrangement links TRBV4-2 to TRBJ2-1; 8 bases fit TRBD1. Germline trimming cut 7 bases from V and 7 bases from J; bases unmatched to any gene: 12. This CDR3 is built from 15 residues. CDR1 is LGHNA and CDR2 is YNFKEQ in the germline V gene. The CDR3 spells CASTLFATGGNEQFF. CDR3 nucleotide sequence: TGTGCCAGCACCCTTTTCGCAACAGGGGGGAATGAGCAGTTCTTC.

The chain employs TRBV20-1 and TRBJ2-7; D is undetermined. Deletions cut 6 bases from V and 2 bases from J, with 17 bases between. The CDR3 is 14 amino acids. Per the germline V gene, CDR1 is DFQATT and CDR2 is SNEGSKA (reference sequence). The CDR3 nucleotides read TGCAGTGCAAGAACGCGGTCTTTAACCTACGAGCAGTACTTC. Translation: CSARTRSLTYEQYF.

This clonotype was counted ten times or more. The J gene is TRBJ1-1, the V gene TRBV18; 11 bases match TRBD1. Germline lookup yields CDR1 KGHSH and CDR2 LQKENI. With 2 bases clipped from V and 4 bases from J, the junction kept 6 bases outside the gene matches. This CDR3 is built from 16 residues. The CDR3 reads CASSPVGQGGTTEAFF. The DNA for the CDR3 is TGTGCCAGCTCACCAGTGGGACAGGGGGGGACCACTGAAGCTTTCTTT.

This chain uses TRBV19 with TRBJ2-2, with D unresolved. With 2 bases removed from V and 5 bases from J, the gap between germline ends came to 6 bases. This CDR3 spans 13 amino acids. CDR1 is LNHDA, CDR2 SQIVND, per germline (reference sequence). CDR3: CASSIWKTGELFF. The CDR3 DNA follows: TGTGCCAGTAGTATATGGAAGACCGGGGAGCTGTTTTTT. The complete variable domain, with remaining parts taken from reference TRBV19 and TRBJ2-2, reads DGGITQSPKYLFRKEGQNVTLSCEQNLNHDAMYWYRQDPGQGLRLIYYSQIVNDFQKGDIAEGYSVSREKKESFPLTVTSAQKNPTAFYLCASSIWKTGELFFGEGSRLTVL.

The J gene is TRBJ1-1, the V gene TRBV5-1; D possibly corresponds to TRBD1 (5 bases). This CDR3 spans 15 amino acids. The V gene lost 0 bases and the J gene lost 11 bases, with 20 bases spanning the gap. Germline loops: CDR1 SGHRS, CDR2 YFSETQ. The CDR3 is CASSLEGGRGTRAFF. The CDR3 region has the DNA TGCGCCAGCAGCTTGGAGGGAGGAAGGGGTACCCGGGCTTTCTTT.

This clonotype was seen at least ten times. One junction end disagrees with the germline gene, perhaps due to a read error. J is TRBJ1-2 and V is TRBV6-1; the D is unclear. CDR3 length equals 13 residues. Germline CDR1 is MNHNS and CDR2 is SASEGT. The CDR3 loop is CASSRTDSYAYTF. CDR3 bases: TGTGCCAGCAGCCGGACGGACTCCTATGCCTACACCTTC.

This clonotype was recorded at least ten times. The J gene is TRBJ2-1, the V gene TRBV7-8; D possibly uses TRBD1 or TRBD2 (5 bases each). This CDR3 spans 16 amino acids. Germline V gives CDR1 SGHVS, CDR2 FQNEAQ. The V end was cut by 1 base, the J end by 4 bases, with 14 bases between. CDR3 residues: CASSLDGDPTYNEQFF. CDR3 coding DNA: TGTGCCAGCAGCTTAGATGGGGACCCAACATACAATGAGCAGTTCTTC. Complete variable domain (other parts from reference TRBV7-8 and TRBJ2-1): GAGVSQSPRYKVAKRGQDVALRCDPISGHVSLFWYQQALGQGPEFLTYFQNEAQLDKSGLPSDRFFAERPEGSVSTLKIQRTQQEDSAVYLCASSLDGDPTYNEQFFGPGTRLTVL.

This clonotype has only a few counts. This chain connects TRBV27 to TRBJ2-2; D tentatively reads TRBD1 or TRBD2 (5 bases each). Germline assignment: CDR1 MNHEY and CDR2 SMNVEV (reference sequence). CDR3 length: 17 residues. The germline V and J ends were trimmed by 0 bases and 0 bases, with 11 bases remaining between them. The DNA of the CDR3 is TGTGCCAGCAGTTTATCGGCCGGGACCCCGAACACCGGGGAGCTGTTTTTT. This codes for CASSLSAGTPNTGELFF.

This clonotype was seen at least ten times. The gene calls are TRBV5-1 and TRBJ2-1; 15 bases are a match to TRBD2. Germline V gene sequence: CDR1 SGHRS, CDR2 YFSETQ. The CDR3 sequence is 17 residues long. Losses at the gene ends were 0 bases for V and 5 bases for J; bases not matched to a gene: 3. CDR3 region: CASSLAGTSGGNNEQFF. The CDR3 nucleotides read TGCGCCAGCAGCTTGGCCGGGACTAGCGGGGGGAACAATGAGCAGTTCTTC.

In its sample, this clonotype was seen many times. The chain employs TRBV18 and TRBJ2-3; no firm D call. The germline V gene encodes CDR1 KGHSH and CDR2 LQKENI. Trimming removed 0 bases from V and 2 bases from J, with 9 bases in between. The CDR3 runs 15 residues. The CDR3 DNA reads TGTGCCAGCTCACCACCGAGTGGCCCCACAGATACGCAGTATTTT. This gives the protein CASSPPSGPTDTQYF.

This clonotype was counted a few times. V is TRBV5-1 and J is TRBJ2-4; no clear D gene. Germline V gene sequence: CDR1 SGHRS, CDR2 YFSETQ. V was shortened by 8 bases and J by 8 bases, with 11 bases between the two germline ends. The CDR3 totals 11 residues. The CDR3 DNA reads as TGCGCCAGAGGTAATTTAGACATTCAGTACTTC. It yields the protein CARGNLDIQYF.

There are many counts of this clonotype. V and J are TRBV6-2 or TRBV6-3 and TRBJ1-1; TRBD1 matches at 7 bases. The CDR3 is made up of 19 amino acids. Germline CDR1 and CDR2: MNHEY and SVGEGT. With V trimmed by 6 bases and J by 0 bases, 19 bases remained unmatched. The CDR3 loop reads CASRSPWDRWFTMNTEAFF. The CDR3 bases are TGTGCCAGCAGATCCCCCTGGGACAGATGGTTTACTATGAACACTGAAGCTTTCTTT.

The rearrangement uses TRBV19 and TRBJ1-5, with TRBD1 identical over 9 bases. From germline, CDR1 is LNHDA and CDR2 SQIVND (reference sequence). The CDR3 is 14 residues long. J gave up 3 bases and V 5 bases, and 2 bases lay outside the gene matches. The CDR3 DNA is TGTGCCAGTAGTGGACAGGGGAACAATCAGCCCCAGCATTTT. Protein: CASSGQGNNQPQHF.

This clonotype was detected many times. This chain joins TRBV28 and TRBJ1-1; D not resolved. The germline V gene encodes CDR1 MDHEN and CDR2 SYDVKM. Trimming took 2 bases from V and 11 from J, leaving 12 bases between them. This CDR3 spans 12 amino acids. CDR3 amino acids: CASSLQETQAFF. The CDR3 nucleotides read TGTGCCAGCAGTTTACAAGAGACCCAGGCTTTCTTT.

This clonotype was seen only a few times. The CDR3 coding sequence is TGTGCCAGCAGCTTGGGATCAGGGGGGAAGGACACTGAAGCTTTCTTT. Translated: CASSLGSGGKDTEAFF. The rearrangement links TRBV5-8 to TRBJ1-1; TRBD1 aligns across 7 bases. The CDR3 sequence is 16 residues long. Germline values: CDR1 SGHTS, CDR2 YDEGEE. Losses at the gene ends were 0 bases for V and 3 bases for J; bases not matched to a gene: 8. The variable domain in full, completed from reference TRBV5-8 and TRBJ1-1, reads EAGVTQSPTHLIKTRGQQATLRCSPISGHTSVYWYQQALGLGLQFLLWYDEGEERNRGNFPPRFSGRQFPNYSSELNVNALELEDSALYLCASSLGSGGKDTEAFFGQGTRLTVV.

In this sample, this clonotype turned up a few times. J is TRBJ1-4 and V is TRBV28; no clear D gene. CDR3 length: 11 residues. Trimming removed 6 bases from V and 7 bases from J, with 6 bases in between. Germline V gene lookup returns CDR1 MDHEN and CDR2 SYDVKM. For the CDR3, the DNA is TGTGCCAGCAGCAGCAGTGAAAAACTGTTTTTT. It translates to CASSSSEKLFF.

The table lists this clonotype with a few counts. This sequence joins TRBV6-1 and TRBJ1-2, with 7 bases identical to TRBD1. Germline V gene lookup returns CDR1 MNHNS and CDR2 SASEGT. This CDR3 region has 15 residues. V was pared by 8 bases and J by 4 bases, with 13 bases of the junction left unmatched. In DNA, the CDR3 is TGTGCCAGCGGACTTGGGACGGCAGGGGGCTATGGCTACACCTTC. It yields the protein CASGLGTAGGYGYTF.

The genes are TRBV6-5 and TRBJ2-1; no firm D call. The V gene's germline CDR1 is MNHEY and CDR2 SVGAGI. The CDR3 has 13 residues. V lost 3 bases and J 11 bases, leaving 14 bases between the germline ends. DNA of the CDR3: TGTGCCAGCAGTTATTCCACCGGAGATCAGCAGTTCTTC. The encoded protein is CASSYSTGDQQFF.

This clonotype was found many times. This chain uses TRBV2 with TRBJ1-6; TRBD1 matches 7 bases. Germline V gene data show CDR1 as SNHLY and CDR2 as FYNNEI. The length of the CDR3 is 13 residues. J gave up 10 bases and V 4 bases, and 4 bases lay outside the gene matches. CDR3 in amino acids: CASSGQGESPLHF. The CDR3 region has the DNA TGTGCCAGCAGTGGCCAGGGGGAGTCACCCCTCCACTTT.